These 9 T cell receptor beta chains originate from one sample sequenced in a study of identical twins. TCRdb independently ran MiXCR on the 5' RACE reads; one entry per CDR3 protein. The data contain a few hundred thousand distinct CDR3 sequences, more than 9% of them singletons. The data also belong to a second study, concerning yellow fever vaccine responses in identical twins.

Sample: CD8+ T cells sorted from blood. These TCRs come from a woman between 18 and 29 years old in good health.

In its sample, this clonotype was seen once. This chain links TRBV5-4 with TRBJ1-1; D unresolved. V was clipped by 0 bases and J by 1 base, with 10 bases between them. CDR3 length equals 15 residues. Germline-derived CDR1 and CDR2 are SGHNT and YYREEE (reference sequence). CDR3 loop: CASSLVGQRNTEAFF. The CDR3 DNA reads TGTGCCAGCAGCTTGGTTGGGCAAAGGAACACTGAAGCTTTCTTT.

At least ten counts were recorded for this clonotype. V gene TRBV12-3 or TRBV12-4 combines with J gene TRBJ2-1, with a tentative D call TRBD2 (6 bases). The V and J ends lost 8 bases and 0 bases respectively, with 14 bases between them. The CDR3 runs 15 residues. Here the CDR3 DNA reads TGTGCCAGCGGGTCTATCGGGAGCTCCTACAATGAGCAGTTCTTC. Translated: CASGSIGSSYNEQFF.

The chain combines TRBV15 with TRBJ2-1, with D possibly being TRBD1 or TRBD2 (6 bases each). CDR3 length: 13 amino acids. The V and J ends lost 6 bases and 8 bases respectively, with 14 bases between them. The V gene's germline CDR1 is LNHNV and CDR2 YYDKDF (reference sequence). Here the CDR3 DNA reads TGTGCCACCAGGGCGGGACATTTGGATGAGCAGTTCTTC. Its protein product is CATRAGHLDEQFF.

Only a few counts were recorded for this clonotype. This sequence joins TRBV12-3 or TRBV12-4 and TRBJ2-1; 8 positions agree with TRBD2. Losses at the gene ends were 6 bases for V and 1 base for J; bases not matched to a gene: 14. CDR3 length equals 18 residues. CDR3 loop: CASSHLLKAGVSYNEQFF. The DNA for the CDR3 is TGTGCCAGCAGCCACCTCCTCAAAGCGGGGGTATCCTACAATGAGCAGTTCTTC.

The table lists this clonotype with a few counts. The rearrangement uses TRBV7-8 and TRBJ2-5, with D perhaps TRBD2 (6 bases). V gave up 0 bases and J gave up 2 bases, with 13 bases separating them. CDR3 length equals 16 residues. The germline V gene has CDR1 SGHVS and CDR2 FQNEAQ. CDR3 region: CASSLAVADYQETQYF. The CDR3 nucleotides read TGTGCCAGCAGCTTAGCGGTAGCGGACTATCAAGAGACCCAGTACTTC.

The chain combines TRBV2 with TRBJ2-3, with 7 bases matching TRBD2. Germline lookup yields CDR1 SNHLY and CDR2 FYNNEI. The junction had 8 bases not matched to a gene; V was cut back by 11 bases and J by 3 bases. This CDR3 is built from 13 residues. The CDR3 here is CARWREPTDTQYF. The CDR3, as DNA: TGTGCCCGCTGGCGGGAGCCGACAGATACGCAGTATTTT.

This clonotype has just a few counts. V gene TRBV2 combines with J gene TRBJ2-1, with a weak D call TRBD2 (6 bases). This CDR3 has 14 amino acids. Trimming shortened V by 11 bases and J by 3 bases, and 17 bases separated the two germline ends. Germline CDR1 and CDR2: SNHLY and FYNNEI. This CDR3 is CAGATGVLYNEQFF. The CDR3 DNA sequence: TGTGCCGGCGCAACGGGAGTTCTCTACAATGAGCAGTTCTTC.

The chain has TRBV5-5 and TRBJ2-7, with 12 bases lining up with TRBD2. Germline CDR1 and CDR2: SGHKS and YYEKEE (reference sequence). CDR3 length: 14 amino acids. V lost 7 bases to trimming and J lost 3 bases; unmatched junction nucleotides: 5. The DNA for the CDR3 is TGTGCCAGCCGACCGACTAGCGGGAGCTACGAGCAGTACTTC. Amino acid sequence: CASRPTSGSYEQYF.

V and J are TRBV27 and TRBJ2-2, with 10 bases identical to TRBD2. J gave up 3 bases and V 0 bases, and 4 bases lay outside the gene matches. This CDR3 contains 17 residues. From germline, CDR1 is MNHEY and CDR2 SMNVEV (reference sequence). The CDR3, as DNA: TGTGCCAGCAGTTTATCCGGGACTAGCGACTACACCGGGGAGCTGTTTTTT. This encodes CASSLSGTSDYTGELFF.